A selection of T cell receptor beta chains follows, all from one sample in a study of monozygotic twins with inflammatory bowel disease. One entry per CDR3 protein, without DNA, is what TCRdb gives after re-calling the 5' RACE reads. This specimen shows nearly 450,000 distinct CDR3 sequences; the ten leading clones hold 2% to 2.5%. Material: blood. The receptor set was obtained from a human donor with ulcerative colitis or Crohn's disease, or a healthy co-twin of an affected twin (not recorded which). CDR3s include the opening cysteine and the closing phenylalanine or tryptophan. Fields, in order: CDR3 protein, J gene, CDR3 length, V gene.

CASSNGQGFEAFF | TRBJ1-1 | 13 | TRBV5-1
CASSPGDGESTEAFF | TRBJ1-1 | 15 | TRBV21-1
CASSFKGPTYEQYF | TRBJ2-7 | 14 | TRBV11-1
CASSLRFNEKLFF | TRBJ1-4 | 13 | TRBV27
CASTRLAGETQYF | TRBJ2-5 | 13 | TRBV5-1
CASRDQTGTSGYNEQFF | TRBJ2-1 | 17 | TRBV3-1
CASSQDLLVGSETGELFF | TRBJ2-2 | 18 | TRBV4-3
CASSLEGLRQETQYF | TRBJ2-5 | 15 | TRBV7-9
CAISQGYTDTQYF | TRBJ2-3 | 13 | TRBV10-3
CASSPFGGNQPQHF | TRBJ1-5 | 14 | TRBV18
CASSSEGGQGVTAQHF | TRBJ1-5 | 16 | TRBV5-1
CSARTGGLNTGELFF | TRBJ2-2 | 15 | TRBV20-1
CASSPRTTLGTDTQYF | TRBJ2-3 | 16 | TRBV4-3
CSAAQGGQPQHF | TRBJ1-5 | 12 | TRBV20-1
CASSLGAGDNEQFF | TRBJ2-1 | 14 | TRBV5-1
CTSTLGPDTQYF | TRBJ2-3 | 12 | TRBV12-3/TRBV12-4
CSARDYTSYNEQFF | TRBJ2-1 | 14 | TRBV20-1
CASNDRGRYTGELFF | TRBJ2-2 | 15 | TRBV6-1
CSGFRVNEQFF | TRBJ2-1 | 11 | TRBV29-1
CASSPVAGGLGEQFF | TRBJ2-1 | 15 | TRBV7-6
CASSDPGASSSYNEQFF | TRBJ2-1 | 17 | TRBV25-1
CASSPGTLVSYEQYF | TRBJ2-7 | 15 | TRBV7-2